This TCR beta chain emerged from a study of blood T cells in healthy people across ages. Sample-barcoded 5' priming and a J-beta primer mix drove a second PCR of roughly 7 to 11 cycles. TCRdb re-analysed the 5' RACE reads in MiXCR, keeping a single row per CDR3 protein. Among just under 750,000 distinct CDR3 sequences listed, 22% were seen once. This clonotype showed up just once. Looked up from germline, CDR1 is SGHRS and CDR2 is YFSETQ. The CDR3 extends over 14 amino acids. This sequence joins TRBV5-1 and TRBJ2-5; TRBD1 matches 7 bases. The DNA end is more similar to TRBJ2-7, so the J call may be wrong. The sequenced sample was blood. This TCR came from a man between 65 and 79 years old in good health. The chain's CDR3 is CASSWDSPGYEQYF. The CDR3 DNA reads TGCGCCAGCAGCTGGGACAGTCCGGGGTACGAGCAGTACTTC.